The sample holds one count of the clone carrying this T cell receptor (beta chain). There are 14 residues in the CDR3. V dropped 7 bases and J dropped 1 base, with 13 bases sitting between them. Germline-derived CDR1 and CDR2 are SGHDN and FVKESK. The sample comes from a study of shared T cell receptors in the human thymus. The repertoire was sequenced with immunoSEQ multiplex PCR; TCRdb's copy has only in-frame clones and lacks some. The sample yields hundreds of thousands of clones, 78% seen once. These data were likewise used in another study, on human thymus T cells. This second study says: Thymus tissue for the work was resected from patients undergoing corrective heart surgery. Thymic as well as blood repertoires seemed to favor certain V and J genes unevenly. Thymic repertoires overlap heavily among unrelated individuals, related research has reported.

The receptor's source is a boy under three years old with a congenital heart defect. The sample comprised thymocytes. The chain employs TRBV14 and TRBJ1-1, with D perhaps TRBD1 (5 bases). CDR3 sequence reads: CASTPGGENTEAFF. CDR3 coding DNA: TGTGCCAGCACCCCGGGGGGTGAGAACACTGAAGCTTTCTTT.